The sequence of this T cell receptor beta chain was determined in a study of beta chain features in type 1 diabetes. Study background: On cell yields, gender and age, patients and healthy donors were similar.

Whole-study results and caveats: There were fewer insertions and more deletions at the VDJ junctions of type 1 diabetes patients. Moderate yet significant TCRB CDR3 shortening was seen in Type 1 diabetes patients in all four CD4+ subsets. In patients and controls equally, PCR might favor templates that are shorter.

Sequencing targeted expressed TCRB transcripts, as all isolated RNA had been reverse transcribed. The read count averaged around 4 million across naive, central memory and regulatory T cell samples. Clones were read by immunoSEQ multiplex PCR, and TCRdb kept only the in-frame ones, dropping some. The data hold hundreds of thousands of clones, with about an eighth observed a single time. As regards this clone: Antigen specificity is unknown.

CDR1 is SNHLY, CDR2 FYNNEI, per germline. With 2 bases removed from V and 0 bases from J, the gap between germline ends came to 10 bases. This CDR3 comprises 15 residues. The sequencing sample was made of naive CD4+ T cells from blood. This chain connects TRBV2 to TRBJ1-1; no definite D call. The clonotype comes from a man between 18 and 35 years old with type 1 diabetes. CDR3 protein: CASSERGALNTEAFF. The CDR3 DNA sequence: TGTGCCAGCAGTGAACGGGGTGCCCTGAACACTGAAGCTTTCTTT.